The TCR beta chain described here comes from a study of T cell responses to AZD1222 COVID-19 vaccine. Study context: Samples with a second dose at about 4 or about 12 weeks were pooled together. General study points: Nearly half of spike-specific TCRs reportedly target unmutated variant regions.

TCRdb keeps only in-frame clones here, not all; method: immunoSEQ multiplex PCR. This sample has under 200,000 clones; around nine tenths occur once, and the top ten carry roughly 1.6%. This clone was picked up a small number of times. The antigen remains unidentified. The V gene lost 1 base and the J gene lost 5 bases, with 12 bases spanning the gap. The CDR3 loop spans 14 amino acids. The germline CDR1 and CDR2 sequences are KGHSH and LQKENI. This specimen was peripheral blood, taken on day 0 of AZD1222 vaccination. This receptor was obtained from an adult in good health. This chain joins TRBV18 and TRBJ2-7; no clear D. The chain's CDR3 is CASSPLGLHDEQYF. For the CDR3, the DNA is TGTGCCAGCTCACCACTAGGTCTACATGACGAGCAGTACTTC.